This T cell receptor beta chain originates from a study of lymphopenia after photon versus proton radiotherapy. Study observations and caveats: Larger post-nadir TCR diversity loss correlated inversely with survival in deceased patients. Survival link was tested only in deceased patients; proton benefit remains a possibility. Photon-treated patients lost naive T cells and TCR diversity; proton-treated stayed stable. Oligoclonal CD8+ Temra expansion after nadir drove photon patients' diversity drop.

This CDR3 is built from 14 residues. Germline CDR1 is MNHEY and CDR2 is SVGAGI. Generated by immunoSEQ multiplex PCR, the TCRdb table keeps only in-frame clones and is missing some. The data show some 70,000 clones, 87% seen once. About this clone: What it binds is not known.

This clonotype was obtained from a man older than 75 with esophageal cancer. This chain links TRBV6-5 with TRBJ1-6; D is unresolved. Sequencing was performed on peripheral blood, taken from a patient treated with proton-based radiotherapy. CDR3 DNA: TGTGCTGCCGCTTGGAGACGAGGGAATTCACCCCTCCACTTT. It codes for CAAAWRRGNSPLHF.